This is a list of T cell receptor beta chains from one sample in a study of beta chain features in type 1 diabetes. Using immunoSEQ multiplex PCR, the repertoire was profiled, and TCRdb retains in-frame clones only, with some absent. The sample includes under 400,000 clones, 10% to 15% of them seen just once. The sequenced material came from naive CD4+ T cells from blood. Every receptor here comes from a woman aged 18 to 35 with type 1 diabetes. The CDR3 runs from the conserved cysteine through the conserved F or W. The D gene is left open where the match is weak. For some rows the clone size is stated as once, few or many, or as a class when expanded; others skip it.

D gene	clone size	V gene	J gene	CDR3 protein	CDR3 DNA
TRBD2	-	TRBV27	TRBJ2-1	CASSNAAGRALLGQFF	TGTGCCAGCAGTAACGCAGCGGGGAGGGCCTTACTCGGGCAGTTCTTC
-	few	TRBV7-3	TRBJ2-4	CASSPNGDIQYF	TGTGCCAGCAGCCCGAACGGGGACATTCAGTACTTC
-	few	TRBV9	TRBJ2-1	CASSVVSGSYNEQFF	TGTGCCAGCAGCGTAGTGAGCGGGTCCTACAATGAGCAGTTCTTC
-	-	TRBV19	TRBJ1-4	CASRKIDYNEKLFF	TGTGCCAGTAGGAAGATCGACTATAATGAAAAACTGTTTTTT
-	-	TRBV5-1	TRBJ2-3	CASSLEGSGQYF	TGCGCCAGCAGCTTGGAAGGAAGCGGGCAGTATTTT
TRBD1	-	TRBV7-9	TRBJ2-5	CASSFGRGLVETQYF	TGTGCCAGCAGCTTCGGCAGGGGGCTTGTCGAGACCCAGTACTTC
-	-	TRBV7-8	TRBJ1-2	CASSFDSYGYTF	TGTGCCAGCAGCTTTGACAGCTATGGCTACACCTTC
TRBD2	-	TRBV9	TRBJ2-7	CASSVGGLAGTYEQYF	TGTGCCAGCAGCGTAGGGGGACTAGCGGGGACCTACGAGCAGTACTTC
-	few	TRBV11-2	TRBJ2-3	CASSLSRLADTQYF	TGTGCCAGCAGCTTAAGCCGACTAGCAGATACGCAGTATTTT
-	-	TRBV30	TRBJ1-2	CAWSLRGGDGYTF	TGTGCCTGGAGTTTAAGGGGTGGGGATGGCTACACCTTC
-	-	TRBV5-4	TRBJ2-1	CASSLATSFEQFF	TGTGCCAGCAGCCTGGCTACTAGCTTTGAGCAGTTCTTC
TRBD1	-	TRBV29-1	TRBJ1-5	CSVATGTGNQPQHF	TGCAGCGTTGCGACCGGGACAGGGAATCAGCCCCAGCATTTT
TRBD2	few	TRBV15	TRBJ2-1	CATSRSAIAGVYNEQFF	TGTGCCACCAGCAGATCTGCCATCGCGGGGGTCTACAATGAGCAGTTCTTC
TRBD2	few	TRBV5-1	TRBJ2-1	CASSLIASGSHNEQFF	TGCGCCAGCAGCTTGATAGCTAGCGGGAGCCACAATGAGCAGTTCTTC
-	-	TRBV7-9	TRBJ1-1	CASSDIRNTEAFF	TGTGCCAGCAGCGACATAAGGAACACTGAAGCTTTCTTT
TRBD2	few	TRBV5-1	TRBJ2-1	CASSLLAGASNEQFF	TGCGCCAGCAGCTTACTAGCGGGAGCTTCCAATGAGCAGTTCTTC
-	-	TRBV28	TRBJ1-2	CASSPGQRYGYTF	TGTGCCAGCAGTCCCGGACAGCGCTATGGCTACACCTTC
TRBD1	-	TRBV6-4	TRBJ2-1	CASSDGQGAGEQFF	TGTGCCAGCAGTGATGGACAGGGGGCGGGTGAGCAGTTCTTC